The 6 T cell receptor beta chains below come from one sample, sequenced in a study of early T cells in non-severe SARS-CoV-2 infection. TCRdb reprocessed the 5' RACE reads via MiXCR and lists one record per CDR3 protein. The data contain tens of thousands of distinct CDR3 sequences, roughly 13% of them singletons. The sample comprised whole blood. These TCRs come from an adult who was a healthcare worker with PCR-confirmed SARS-CoV-2 infection or an uninfected control (not recorded which).

This clonotype was counted a few times. The chain joins TRBV3-1 to TRBJ1-1, with a possible D match to TRBD1 (5 bases). V was pared by 4 bases and J by 2 bases, with 11 bases between. The CDR3 is made up of 14 amino acids. Germline assignment: CDR1 LGHDT and CDR2 YNNKEL (reference sequence). The CDR3 region has the DNA TGTGCCAGCAGCCCCCGTGACAGTAACACTGAAGCTTTCTTT. As protein: CASSPRDSNTEAFF.

There are a few counts of this clonotype. The chain links TRBV19 to TRBJ2-1; D is ambiguous. This CDR3 has 17 residues. The germline V gene encodes CDR1 LNHDA and CDR2 SQIVND (reference sequence). V was cut by 4 bases and J by 0 bases, with 16 bases left in between. CDR3 in DNA: TGTGCCAGTAGTAACTTCCCCATGCGGAGCTCCTACAATGAGCAGTTCTTC. The encoded protein is CASSNFPMRSSYNEQFF.

This clonotype was observed at least ten times. In nucleotides, the CDR3 is TGTGCCAGCTCAACCCCGGGACAGCAGTACGAGCAGTACTTC. Protein product: CASSTPGQQYEQYF. V gene TRBV5-6 combines with J gene TRBJ2-7, with 7 bases fitting TRBD1. The J segment lost 4 bases and the V segment lost 7 bases, leaving 11 bases of the junction unmatched. The germline V gene encodes CDR1 SGHDT and CDR2 YYEEEE. The CDR3 has 14 amino acids.

This clonotype was observed at least ten times. The gene calls are TRBV28 and TRBJ1-5, with TRBD1 identical over 9 bases. V was clipped by 6 bases and J by 4 bases; unmatched bases: 10. The CDR3 consists of 16 residues. Germline CDR1 reads MDHEN; CDR2 reads SYDVKM. CDR3 protein: CASRYSGTGSNQPQHF. The CDR3 nucleotides are TGTGCCAGCAGGTATTCCGGGACAGGGAGTAATCAGCCCCAGCATTTT.

This clonotype showed up many times. V and J are TRBV28 and TRBJ1-3; TRBD1 is a possible D gene (6 bases). CDR1 and CDR2 (germline): MDHEN, SYDVKM. Trimming removed 4 bases from V and 0 bases from J, with 13 bases in between. The CDR3 consists of 16 residues. CDR3 nucleotides: TGTGCCAGCAGTTCGGCGGGGGCCCGCTCTGGAAACACCATATATTTT. It specifies CASSSAGARSGNTIYF.

This clonotype was seen only a few times. The chain is built from TRBV6-5 and TRBJ2-1, with 15 bases that match TRBD2. The CDR3 consists of 15 residues. V lost 6 bases to trimming and J lost 6 bases; unmatched junction nucleotides: 3. The germline gives CDR1 MNHEY, CDR2 SVGAGI. The CDR3 region has the DNA TGTGCCAGCAGCAGGACTAGCGGGGGGGCCAATGAGCAGTTCTTC. It is translated as CASSRTSGGANEQFF.